This passage covers 5 T cell receptor beta chains from one sample sequenced in a study of beta chain features in type 1 diabetes. These TCRs' antigens remain unknown. Study-wide results and limits: Moderate yet significant TCRB CDR3 shortening was seen in Type 1 diabetes patients in all four CD4+ subsets.

Sequenced material consisted of expressed TCRB transcripts (all of the isolated RNA was reverse transcribed). The repertoire was sequenced with immunoSEQ multiplex PCR; TCRdb's copy has only in-frame clones and lacks some. The sample lists 300,000 to 350,000 clones; roughly 14% were seen once. Input material: naive CD4+ T cells from blood. The origin of the receptors is a woman aged 18-29 years with type 1 diabetes.

The rearrangement links TRBV19 to TRBJ2-7; TRBD2 aligns across 8 bases. The trim removed 6 bases at V and 2 bases at J, leaving 12 bases unmatched. CDR3 length equals 16 residues. Germline CDR1 is LNHDA and CDR2 is SQIVND (reference sequence). CDR3 nucleotide sequence: TGTGCCAGTAGCCCCCGTGGCAGCGGGGGTACCTACGAGCAGTACTTC. Protein sequence: CASSPRGSGGTYEQYF.

The rearrangement uses TRBV9 and TRBJ2-1; TRBD2 aligns across 12 bases. The germline V gene has CDR1 SGDLS and CDR2 YYNGEE. Trimming at V came to 3 bases and at J to 5 bases, leaving 6 bases not matched to a gene. CDR3 length: 16 residues. CDR3 DNA sequence: TGTGCCAGCAGCGCAGGACTAGCGGGATGGGACAATGAGCAGTTCTTC. Translation: CASSAGLAGWDNEQFF.

This clone was counted between two and nine times. This chain connects TRBV7-9 to TRBJ2-7, with D perhaps matching TRBD2 (6 bases). This CDR3 is built from 14 residues. Germline V gene lookup returns CDR1 SEHNR and CDR2 FQNEAQ (reference sequence). V lost 1 base to trimming and J lost 4 bases, with 11 bases between them. The CDR3 DNA sequence: TGTGCCAGCAGCTTAGATGGGGCGGGGTACGAGCAGTACGTC. Translating it yields CASSLDGAGYEQYV.

This clone turned up a few times. The V gene is TRBV14, the J gene TRBJ1-4; D possibly corresponds to TRBD1 (6 bases). The CDR3 is made up of 15 amino acids. Trimming took off 4 bases at V and 8 bases at J, with 17 bases between the two ends. Germline V lookup: CDR1 SGHDN, CDR2 FVKESK. DNA of the CDR3: TGTGCCAGCAGCCCAGAAGGTGGGGGCCGGGAAAAACTGTTTTTT. As protein: CASSPEGGGREKLFF. Combining the CDR3 with reference TRBV14 and TRBJ1-4 gives the whole variable domain EAGVTQFPSHSVIEKGQTVTLRCDPISGHDNLYWYRRVMGKEIKFLLHFVKESKQDESGMPNNRFLAERTGGTYSTLKVQPAELEDSGVYFCASSPEGGGREKLFFGSGTQLSVL.

This clone was seen a few times. V usage is TRBV7-9 and J usage is TRBJ1-4; 11 nucleotides agree with TRBD1. With V trimmed by 6 bases and J by 9 bases, 6 bases remained unmatched. This CDR3 is 14 amino acids long. The germline V gene encodes CDR1 SEHNR and CDR2 FQNEAQ (reference sequence). As DNA, the CDR3 is TGTGCCAGCAGTCTCGGGACAGGGGGACAAAAACTGTTTTTT. This sequence encodes CASSLGTGGQKLFF.